This T cell receptor beta chain derives from a study of T-cell reconstitution after alpha-beta-depleted transplantation in children (dated by TCRdb to 2016 to 2017). About the full investigation: The study quantitatively tracked T-cell immune reconstitution after TCRalphabeta/CD19-depleted allogeneic hematopoietic cell transplantation in children using TCR repertoire profiling.

Looking up the germline V gene yields CDR1 SGHTA and CDR2 FQGNSA. V ends up 0 bases short and J 11 bases short, with an unmatched junction base count of 12. Its CDR3 holds 17 amino acids, cysteine through phenylalanine. Only the CDR3 part of the read is kept: 51 bases, read in frame from the first base. With regard to this clonotype: Its antigen remains unidentified. Base qualities were left out, and no much larger clone turns up one base away.

The receptor library was made with PCR. The listed sequencing device is Illumina HiSeq 2500. TCR libraries were prepared with molecular barcoding, using unique molecular identifiers to normalize TCRbeta repertoire quantification. TCRdb redid the processing of the public reads, applying fastp at Q25 and MiXCR, and retained in-frame beta chains. Records with the same CDR3 protein are collapsed into one entry carrying the most frequent genes and DNA. In all, the sample holds 350,000 to 450,000 distinct CDR3 sequences, and approximately 20% of those were seen once. The biggest ten clones account for 3.5% to 4% of the sample.

The rearrangement joined TRBV7-2 to TRBJ2-1, and TRBD2 matches 11 of the central bases. Here the sequenced sample was PBMCs from the stem cell graft donor, taken from the stem cell graft. The source of this sequence is a human donor who donated a stem cell graft to a child with acute myeloid leukemia. The DNA sequence is given as TGTGCCAGCAGCTTAGCGGGGACTAGCGGCCCCGACGGGAAGCAGTTCTTC. It codes for CASSLAGTSGPDGKQFF.